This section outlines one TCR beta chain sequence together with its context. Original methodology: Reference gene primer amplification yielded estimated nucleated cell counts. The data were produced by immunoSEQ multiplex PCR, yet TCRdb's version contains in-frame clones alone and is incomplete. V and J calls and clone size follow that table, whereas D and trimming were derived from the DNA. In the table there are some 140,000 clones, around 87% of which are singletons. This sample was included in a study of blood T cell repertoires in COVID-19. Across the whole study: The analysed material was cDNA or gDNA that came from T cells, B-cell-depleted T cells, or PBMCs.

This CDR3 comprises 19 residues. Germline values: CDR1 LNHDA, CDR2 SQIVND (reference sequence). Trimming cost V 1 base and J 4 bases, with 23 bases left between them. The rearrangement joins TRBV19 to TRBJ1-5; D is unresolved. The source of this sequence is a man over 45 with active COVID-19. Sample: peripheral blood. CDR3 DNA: TGTGCCAGTAGTATAGGGTGGAGGGCGGTAAGGGAAAGAAATCAGCCCCAGCATTTT. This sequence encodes CASSIGWRAVRERNQPQHF.